These 29 T cell receptor beta chains originate from one sample sequenced in a study of blood T cell repertoires in COVID-19. Assay used: immunoSEQ multiplex PCR; TCRdb lists only in-frame clones, some missing. The repertoire holds under 250,000 clones, with roughly 85% as singletons. The specimen sequenced was PBMCs or T cells enriched from blood (not recorded which). Receptors originate from a woman aged 45-65 years with acute COVID-19.

The gene calls are TRBV4-3 and TRBJ1-2; a weak D match, TRBD1 (5 bases). Germline V gene data show CDR1 as LGHNA and CDR2 as YSLEER. The CDR3 spans 13 residues. The ends were cut back, 0 bases at V and 7 bases at J, with 9 bases in the middle. The CDR3 DNA follows: TGCGCCAGCAGCCAAGATGGGGGGGGTGGCTACACCTTC. Translated: CASSQDGGGGYTF.

This clone was seen only a few times. CDR3 sequence: CASSYGQGSSYNSPLHF. CDR3 nucleotides: TGTGCCAGCAGTTACGGGCAGGGTAGCTCCTATAATTCACCCCTCCACTTT. J is TRBJ1-6 and V is TRBV6-2 or TRBV6-3; D is perhaps TRBD1 (5 bases). From germline, CDR1 is MNHEY and CDR2 SVGEGT. V was shortened by 2 bases and J by 0 bases, with 11 bases between the two germline ends. The CDR3 has 17 residues.

V usage is TRBV5-8 and J usage is TRBJ1-2, with TRBD1 matching over 10 bases. Germline V lookup: CDR1 SGHTS, CDR2 YDEGEE. The CDR3 is made up of 13 amino acids. With V trimmed by 4 bases and J by 5 bases, 2 bases remained unmatched. The CDR3 reads CASSRQGAYGYTF. For the CDR3, the DNA is TGTGCCAGCAGCCGACAGGGGGCTTATGGCTACACCTTC.

This chain connects TRBV12-3 or TRBV12-4 to TRBJ2-2; TRBD2 might be the D (5 bases). CDR3 length equals 13 residues. The V end lost 6 bases, the J end lost 7 bases, and 12 bases lay between the germline ends. CDR3 residues: CASSSGLLGELFF. DNA of the CDR3: TGTGCCAGCAGCTCCGGACTCCTCGGGGAGCTGTTTTTT.

V gene TRBV9 combines with J gene TRBJ2-7, with 9 bases identical to TRBD1. This CDR3 has 15 amino acids. Germline V gene data show CDR1 as SGDLS and CDR2 as YYNGEE. V lost 3 bases to trimming and J lost 2 bases; unmatched junction nucleotides: 6. In DNA form, the CDR3 reads TGTGCCAGCAGCGAGAGACAGGGGGTAGCCTACGAGCAGTACTTC. It translates to CASSERQGVAYEQYF.

The count of this clone is one. The chain links TRBV30 to TRBJ1-3, with 9 positions matching TRBD1. The CDR3 sequence is 15 residues long. V lost 7 bases to trimming and J lost 4 bases; unmatched junction nucleotides: 11. CDR1 and CDR2 from the germline V gene are GTSNPN and SVGIG (reference sequence). Written as DNA, the CDR3 is TGTGCCTTGACCTCGACAGGGGGGAGAGGAAACACCATATATTTT. As protein: CALTSTGGRGNTIYF.

This clone was observed a few times. V usage is TRBV2 and J usage is TRBJ2-1; the D is unclear. The CDR3 spans 16 residues. V was pared by 2 bases and J by 4 bases, with 15 bases between. In germline, CDR1 is SNHLY, CDR2 FYNNEI. CDR3 sequence (DNA): TGTGCCAGCAGTGAAACGTTTTTAAACGGTTACAATGAGCAGTTCTTC. Its translation: CASSETFLNGYNEQFF.

This clone was counted between two and nine times. The chain uses TRBV19 and TRBJ1-3, with 9 bases lining up with TRBD1. Germline trimming cut 6 bases from V and 2 bases from J; bases unmatched to any gene: 8. The CDR3 covers 16 residues. CDR1 LNHDA and CDR2 SQIVND come from the germline V gene (reference sequence). The CDR3 is CASSRDRERPGNTIYF. Written as DNA, the CDR3 is TGTGCCAGTAGCCGGGACAGGGAAAGGCCTGGAAACACCATATATTTT.

The CDR3: CASSPGRSGGYTF. In nucleotides, the CDR3 is TGTGCCAGCTCACCCGGTCGCAGCGGGGGCTACACCTTC. The rearrangement joins TRBV18 to TRBJ1-2; no reliable D call. This CDR3 is built from 13 residues. Between the trimmed V and J ends, which lost 3 bases and 8 bases, there was a span of 13 bases. The V gene's germline CDR1 is KGHSH and CDR2 LQKENI.

The rearrangement links TRBV27 to TRBJ1-3; TRBD1 agrees at 11 bases. Trimming cost V 8 bases and J 3 bases; bases outside gene matches: 6. Germline loops: CDR1 MNHEY, CDR2 SMNVEV (reference sequence). The CDR3 covers 15 residues. The CDR3 region is CASGQGAPYGNTIYF. The CDR3 DNA is TGTGCCAGCGGACAGGGGGCTCCGTATGGAAACACCATATATTTT.

CDR3 in DNA: TGTGCCTGGAACAGGGGCAGGGAGTACTACAATGAGCAGTTCTTC. Translating gives CAWNRGREYYNEQFF. The chain couples TRBV30 to TRBJ2-1; 7 bases are shared with TRBD1. The CDR3 runs 15 residues. V trimming: 4 bases; J trimming: 3 bases; junction bases outside the gene matches: 9. Germline loops: CDR1 GTSNPN, CDR2 SVGIG (reference sequence). Full variable domain (missing parts from reference TRBV30 and TRBJ2-1): SQTIHQWPATLVQPVGSPLSLECTVEGTSNPNLYWYRQAAGRGLQLLFYSVGIGQISSEVPQNLSASRPQDRQFILSSKKLLLSDSGFYLCAWNRGREYYNEQFFGPGTRLTVL.

The chain is built from TRBV20-1 and TRBJ2-5; TRBD1 aligns across 7 bases. Germline lookup yields CDR1 DFQATT and CDR2 SNEGSKA (reference sequence). This CDR3 has 11 residues. In nucleotides, the CDR3 is TGCAGCGGAACAGGGGAAGAGACCCAGTACTTC. Amino acids: CSGTGEETQYF.

The V and J genes are TRBV19 and TRBJ1-5; D is unresolved. Trimming pared 4 bases from V and 7 bases from J, leaving 11 bases between. The V gene's germline CDR1 is LNHDA and CDR2 SQIVND (reference sequence). The length of the CDR3 is 13 residues. The CDR3: CASSTLYRQPQHF. Here the CDR3 DNA reads TGTGCCAGTAGTACCCTCTATCGGCAGCCCCAGCATTTT. Complete variable domain (other parts from reference TRBV19 and TRBJ1-5): DGGITQSPKYLFRKEGQNVTLSCEQNLNHDAMYWYRQDPGQGLRLIYYSQIVNDFQKGDIAEGYSVSREKKESFPLTVTSAQKNPTAFYLCASSTLYRQPQHFGDGTRLSIL.

This clone has more than one count but fewer than ten. The chain combines TRBV7-6 with TRBJ2-7, with 7 bases matching TRBD2. From germline, CDR1 is SGHVS and CDR2 FNYEAQ. The V gene end was trimmed by 1 base and the J gene end by 5 bases; junction bases not matched to a gene: 8. The CDR3 sequence is 15 residues long. CDR3 bases: TGTGCCAGCAGCTTAGAGACGGGGGGATCGGACGAGCAGTACTTC. It encodes CASSLETGGSDEQYF.

Regarding this clone: Other DNA sequences in the sample encode the same CDR3. V and J are TRBV5-1 and TRBJ2-1, with D unclear. CDR3 length: 15 residues. Germline loops: CDR1 SGHRS, CDR2 YFSETQ. V lost 0 bases, J lost 0 bases, and 7 bases lay in between. For the CDR3, the DNA is TGCGCCAGCAGCTTGGAACCCAGCTCCTACAATGAGCAGTTCTTC. Its translation is CASSLEPSSYNEQFF. Based on the CDR3 plus reference TRBV5-1 and TRBJ2-1, the full variable domain is KAGVTQTPRYLIKTRGQQVTLSCSPISGHRSVSWYQQTPGQGLQFLFEYFSETQRNKGNFPGRFSGRQFSNSRSEMNVSTLELGDSALYLCASSLEPSSYNEQFFGPGTRLTVL.

This clone has more than one count but fewer than ten. The gene calls are TRBV27 and TRBJ1-4, with D unclear. Trimming removed 2 bases at V and 8 bases at J, with 9 bases between. The CDR3 spans 13 residues. CDR1 and CDR2 from the germline V gene are MNHEY and SMNVEV (reference sequence). As DNA, the CDR3 is TGTGCCAGCAGTTTAGTTGTCCGGGAAAAACTGTTTTTT. Its translation is CASSLVVREKLFF.

This chain joins TRBV29-1 and TRBJ1-2; D may be TRBD1 (6 bases). Germline CDR1 reads SQVTM; CDR2 reads ANQGSEA. The ends were cut back, 6 bases at V and 4 bases at J, with 15 bases in the middle. This CDR3 has 13 amino acids. The CDR3 loop is CSVDNQDSYGYTF. The CDR3 DNA reads as TGCAGCGTCGACAACCAGGACAGCTATGGCTACACCTTC. Variable domain in full (rest from reference TRBV29-1 and TRBJ1-2): SAVISQKPSRDICQRGTSLTIQCQVDSQVTMMFWYRQQPGQSLTLIATANQGSEATYESGFVIDKFPISRPNLTFSTLTVSNMSPEDSSIYLCSVDNQDSYGYTFGSGTRLTVV.

V gene TRBV11-2 combines with J gene TRBJ2-5; D perhaps matches TRBD2 (6 bases). Germline V lookup: CDR1 SGHAT, CDR2 FQNNGV. This CDR3 is built from 14 residues. V was clipped by 1 base and J by 2 bases, with 8 bases between them. In nucleotides, the CDR3 is TGTGCCAGCAGCTTAGTGGAGGGACAAGAGACCCAGTACTTC. It encodes CASSLVEGQETQYF.

This clone was seen only once. The rearrangement uses TRBV5-1 and TRBJ1-5, with D uncertain. V was trimmed by 0 bases and J by 6 bases, leaving 10 bases between them. The CDR3 extends over 14 amino acids. Germline lookup yields CDR1 SGHRS and CDR2 YFSETQ. This CDR3 is CASSLEWGVQPQHF. For the CDR3, the DNA is TGCGCCAGCAGCTTGGAATGGGGAGTTCAGCCCCAGCATTTT.

Comment on this clone: A read error may account for a junction end that differs from germline. The V and J genes are TRBV18 and TRBJ2-7; the D gene is possibly TRBD1 (6 bases). This CDR3 has 12 amino acids. Germline CDR1 KGHSH, CDR2 LQKENI. DNA for the CDR3: TGTGCCAGCTCACCCCTGACAGGCCAAAAACACTTC. Encoded protein: CASSPLTGQKHF.

On this clone itself: Other nucleotide sequences from this sample produce the same CDR3. This rearrangement joins TRBV12-3 or TRBV12-4 to TRBJ1-1; D unclear. V was trimmed by 0 bases and J by 4 bases, leaving 6 bases between them. The CDR3 runs to 13 residues. The CDR3 nucleotides read TGTGCCAGCAGTTTAGCGAGTGGCACTGAAGCTTTCTTT. Amino acids: CASSLASGTEAFF.

The J gene is TRBJ2-5, the V gene TRBV9, with 9 bases that match TRBD2. The germline CDR1 and CDR2 sequences are SGDLS and YYNGEE. Trimming took 3 bases from V and 4 from J; bases not matched to a gene: 13. The CDR3 is 17 residues long. The CDR3 protein is CASSGGAAGGSGETQYF. As DNA, the CDR3 is TGTGCCAGCAGCGGAGGAGCAGCGGGGGGCTCAGGAGAGACCCAGTACTTC.

The chain is built from TRBV19 and TRBJ1-2; 9 nucleotides align to TRBD1. CDR1 is LNHDA and CDR2 is SQIVND in the germline V gene (reference sequence). After removal of 4 bases from V and 8 bases from J, the junction contained 11 bases not matched to a gene. The CDR3 extends over 15 amino acids. The chain's CDR3 is CASSTSGTGSRGYTF. As DNA, the CDR3 is TGTGCCAGTAGTACCTCCGGGACAGGGTCGAGAGGCTACACCTTC.

The genes are TRBV3-1 (or the pseudogene TRBV3-2) and TRBJ2-3; 11 bases agree with TRBD1. After removal of 4 bases from V and 4 bases from J, the junction contained 10 bases not matched to a gene. This CDR3 is built from 17 residues. CDR1 is LGHDT, CDR2 YNNKEL, per germline (reference sequence). Written as DNA, the CDR3 is TGTGCCAGCAGCCCCAGGACAGGGGGCAGGGGCGCAGATACGCAGTATTTT. Its translation is CASSPRTGGRGADTQYF.

This chain uses TRBV19 with TRBJ2-3; 11 bases map to TRBD2. The CDR3 contains 15 residues. Germline-derived CDR1 and CDR2 are LNHDA and SQIVND (reference sequence). V dropped 9 bases and J dropped 0; count of bases not matched to a gene: 5. The CDR3 sequence: CASKLAGASTDTQYF. The CDR3 DNA sequence: TGTGCCAGCAAACTAGCGGGGGCTAGCACAGATACGCAGTATTTT. Supplemented by reference TRBV19 and TRBJ2-3, the full variable domain reads DGGITQSPKYLFRKEGQNVTLSCEQNLNHDAMYWYRQDPGQGLRLIYYSQIVNDFQKGDIAEGYSVSREKKESFPLTVTSAQKNPTAFYLCASKLAGASTDTQYFGPGTRLTVL.

This chain connects TRBV10-1 to TRBJ2-2; D is unresolved. Trimming cost V 6 bases and J 1 base, with 15 bases left between them. Germline loops: CDR1 WNHNN, CDR2 SYGVQD (reference sequence). The CDR3 is 16 residues long. The CDR3 DNA sequence: TGCGCCAGCAGGCGTATGAGCGACTTGAACACCGGGGAGCTGTTTTTT. Translation gives CASRRMSDLNTGELFF.

This clone came up once. The V and J genes are TRBV7-9 and TRBJ2-5, with TRBD2 matching 7 bases. V was pared by 5 bases and J by 1 base, with 4 bases of the junction left unmatched. Germline V gives CDR1 SEHNR, CDR2 FQNEAQ (reference sequence). The CDR3 has 14 amino acids. CDR3 sequence: CASSPGGGQETQYF. Here the CDR3 DNA reads TGTGCCAGCAGCCCTGGGGGGGGCCAAGAGACCCAGTACTTC.

The chain employs TRBV5-1 and TRBJ1-4; the D gene is possibly TRBD1 (6 bases). The ends were cut back, 5 bases at V and 0 bases at J, with 11 bases in the middle. Germline-derived CDR1 and CDR2 are SGHRS and YFSETQ. CDR3 length equals 15 residues. Written as DNA, the CDR3 is TGCGCCAGCAGACGGACAGCCGCAACTAATGAAAAACTGTTTTTT. Translated: CASRRTAATNEKLFF. The whole variable domain, filled in from reference TRBV5-1 and TRBJ1-4, reads KAGVTQTPRYLIKTRGQQVTLSCSPISGHRSVSWYQQTPGQGLQFLFEYFSETQRNKGNFPGRFSGRQFSNSRSEMNVSTLELGDSALYLCASRRTAATNEKLFFGSGTQLSVL.

This clone was found a few times. The gene calls are TRBV11-3 and TRBJ2-2, with 14 bases that match TRBD2. From germline, CDR1 is SGHNT and CDR2 YENEEA. Trimming cost V 5 bases and J 2 bases; bases outside gene matches: 10. The length of the CDR3 is 19 residues. CDR3 DNA: TGTGCCAGCAGCCCCTCTTCCGGACTAGCGGGAGGTAACACCGGGGAGCTGTTTTTT. Protein sequence: CASSPSSGLAGGNTGELFF.